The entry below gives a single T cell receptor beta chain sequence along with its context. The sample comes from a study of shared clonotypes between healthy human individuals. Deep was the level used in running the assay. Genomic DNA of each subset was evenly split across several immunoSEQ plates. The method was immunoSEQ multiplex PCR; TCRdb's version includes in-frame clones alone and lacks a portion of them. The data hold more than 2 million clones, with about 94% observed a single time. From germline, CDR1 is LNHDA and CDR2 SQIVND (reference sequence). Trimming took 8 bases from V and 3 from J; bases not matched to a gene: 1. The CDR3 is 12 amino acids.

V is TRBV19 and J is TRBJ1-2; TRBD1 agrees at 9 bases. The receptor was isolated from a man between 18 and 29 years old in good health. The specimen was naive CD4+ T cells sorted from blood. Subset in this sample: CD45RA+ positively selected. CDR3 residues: CASRTGDYGYTF. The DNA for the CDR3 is TGTGCCAGTCGGACAGGGGACTATGGCTACACCTTC.